This TCR beta chain was documented in a study of blood T cell repertoires in COVID-19. Enrolment of Seattle patients took place during active infection, and they were followed longitudinally. Method: immunoSEQ multiplex PCR; TCRdb's copy keeps in-frame clones and lacks some. This sample has approximately 59,000 clones, with roughly 77% found just once. The germline V gene encodes CDR1 PRHDT and CDR2 FYEKMQ (reference sequence). Trimming cost V 5 bases and J 0 bases; bases outside gene matches: 6. The CDR3 runs to 16 residues. The chain combines TRBV13 with TRBJ2-1; 8 nucleotides line up with TRBD1. The specimen was peripheral blood. The sequence was collected from a man in his sixties with COVID-19, enrolled during active disease. CDR3 coding DNA: TGTGCCAGCAGCCCGACAGGGGTTAACTCCTACAATGAGCAGTTCTTC. Translating it yields CASSPTGVNSYNEQFF.